This T cell receptor beta chain stems from a study of human T cells and chemical hapten exposure. Study-wide context: After 6 days, upper back 0.01% DPC patch tests were scored. The study traced per-sample TCR yield variation mainly to small differences in pooled library volumes.

There are 14 residues in the CDR3. CDR1 and CDR2 from the germline V gene are MDHEN and SYDVKM. V lost 10 bases and J 2 bases, leaving 15 bases between the germline ends. Time point described: patch test 3, about 24 weeks after DPC sensitization. Stated treatment: therapeutic diphenylcyclopropenone sensitization with weekly scalp DPC. Individual cDNA molecules each carried unique molecular identifiers attached by the library. TCRdb fed the RACE reads into MiXCR, producing one record per CDR3 protein. The data contain about 97,000 distinct CDR3 sequences, 25% to 30% of them singletons. Concerning this clonotype itself: The antigen is undetermined.

Whole-study findings and limits: Expanded TCRs made up significantly more big CDR3 similarity clusters than controls did.

The starting material was whole blood, obtained in connection with sensitization to the hapten diphenylcyclopropenone (DPC). The TCR comes from a man aged 40-49 years with alopecia areata. Some clones in this sample may be carry-over from other donors' samples. The V gene is TRBV28, the J gene TRBJ1-5; perhaps TRBD1 as D (6 bases). The chain's CDR3 is CATLQGGGNQPQHF. The CDR3 DNA reads TGTGCCACCTTACAGGGAGGGGGCAATCAGCCCCAGCATTTT.